Listed here is a single TCR beta chain. A few counts support this clone. There is no known antigen for this receptor. Base qualities are not at hand, and no much larger clone is one base apart. This entry belongs to a study of T cell responses to AZD1222 COVID-19 vaccine (dated by TCRdb to about 2021). General notes on the study: AZD1222 recipients given second doses at about 4 weeks or at about 12 weeks were pooled, since spike-specific TCR depth and breadth were not found to differ between the two schedules. A total of approximately 240 trial participants underwent TCR sequencing, of whom about 200 had received two doses of AZD1222 and some 26 had received two doses of the MenACWY control vaccine. Trial participants were enrolled into age subgroups of 18-55, 56-69 and 70-plus years, which contained approximately 150, 30 and 60 TCR-sequenced participants, respectively.

V is pared back by 9 bases and J by 3 bases, with 20 bases lying between the germline termini. Inclusive of the bounding cysteine and phenylalanine, the CDR3 is 16 residues long. Only the CDR3 portion is preserved as DNA: 48 bases, with reading frame beginning at the first base. The germline V gene specifies MDHEN as CDR1 and SYDVKM as CDR2. The CDR3 regions of human TCRbeta chains were subjected to immunosequencing. As for the authors' bioinformatics: Repertoire TCRs were matched against a reference library of SARS-CoV-2-specific TCRs generated with the MIRA antigen-specificity platform. Breadth meant the fraction of unique TCRs that were SARS-CoV-2-associated, whereas depth meant the fraction of total T cells that were SARS-CoV-2-associated. Each spike-specific TCR was assigned to its reactive spike region and to a CD4 or CD8 class using the MIRA data. Log10-transformed breadth and depth values were compared by one-way ANOVA with Sidak's multiple comparisons tests. TCRdb's version of the immuneACCESS table is confined to in-frame rearrangements and falls short of the full clone set. An unresolved V gene accounts for under half of the shortfall where checked; the remainder is of unknown origin. The V and J calls and clone size are taken from that table; D and trimming were inferred from the DNA. This sample comprises approximately 100,000 clones, about nine tenths of them detected only once. The ten largest clones represent 5% to 5.5% of the sample.

General findings and caveats noted by the study authors: Only five to seven AZD1222 recipients were SARS-CoV-2 seropositive at baseline, limiting conclusions about previously exposed vaccinees. In the small 56-69-year group, the increase in depth fell short of significance, most likely because of low power. Spike-specific TCR breadth and depth rose significantly after two AZD1222 doses compared with day 0 and with MenACWY recipients. CD4 TCRs associated with the vaccine covered the entire spike protein, and the dominant responses were in regions 160-218 and 743-854. Participants were mostly white British, with more females than males. The authors suggested clonal diversity may have been underestimated. Reportedly, almost half of the unique spike-specific TCRs recognized epitopes lying outside the regions that are mutated in the B.1.351 and B.1.1.7 variants. No day 14 peak-response samples were available, so repertoires were characterized only after the peak T cell response.

The time point label corresponds to: baseline before first vaccination. The vaccinee samples were drawn from two UK trials, COV001 and COV002, one of which was a single-blind randomized controlled phase 2/3 trial testing AZD1222 (ChAdOx1 nCoV-19) in healthy adults. For TCRbeta chain sequencing, PBMC samples were collected from trial participants at day 0 and at day 28 after the second dose. Sequences were derived from peripheral blood, sampled on day 0 of AZD1222 vaccination. This clonotype was obtained from an adult in good health. Recombination joined TRBV28 with TRBJ2-2; no D segment can be confidently identified. The sequenced DNA is TGTGCCAGTCGACCCCCCCCCGGCCAGGACACCGGGGAGCTGTTTTTT. Translated, this gives CASRPPPGQDTGELFF.